What follows are 16 T cell receptor beta chains derived from one specimen sequenced in a study of breast tumors, draining lymph nodes, adjacent tissues. TCRdb independently ran MiXCR on the multiplex PCR reads; one entry per CDR3 protein. The sample has roughly 70,000 distinct CDR3 sequences; around two fifths are singletons. Sequenced material: breast tumor tissue. Every receptor here comes from a female donor with breast cancer. Some clones in this sample may be carry-over from other donors' samples.

A word on this clonotype: Likely a read error: the CDR3 ends without its conserved phenylalanine or tryptophan. This chain links TRBV9 with TRBJ2-3, with 12 nucleotides matching TRBD2. CDR3 length: 17 residues. Germline CDR1 and CDR2: SGDLS and YYNGEE. V lost 3 bases and J lost 0; bases outside the gene matches: 5. This chain's CDR3 is CASSEELAGGSTDTQYS. In DNA, the CDR3 is TGTGCCAGCAGCGAGGAACTAGCGGGGGGTAGCACAGATACGCAGTATTCT.

Regarding this clonotype: This sequence may be a read error, since a much larger clone differs from it by one base. This rearrangement joins TRBV30 to TRBJ2-2; D remains ambiguous. Per the germline V gene, CDR1 is GTSNPN and CDR2 is SVGIG (reference sequence). The length of the CDR3 is 15 residues. This chain's CDR3 is CVWSRPKPNTGELFF. The CDR3 coding sequence is TGTGTCTGGAGCAGGCCGAAACCAAACACCGGGGAGCTGTTTTTT.

CDR3 region: CATSRVRSGTDTQYF. The DNA of the CDR3 is TGTGCCACCAGCAGAGTTAGAAGCGGCACAGATACGCAGTATTTT. This rearrangement joins TRBV15 to TRBJ2-3; D is unclear. V was shortened by 1 base and J by 1 base, with 9 bases between the two germline ends. The CDR3 is made up of 15 amino acids. CDR1 is LNHNV, CDR2 YYDKDF, per germline (reference sequence).

The chain recombines TRBV7-8 with TRBJ2-7, with a possible D match to TRBD1 (5 bases). The CDR3 totals 12 residues. Per the germline V gene, CDR1 is SGHVS and CDR2 is FQNEAQ. V shed 6 bases and J shed 6 bases, with 12 bases lying between them. The chain's CDR3 is CASSIPGSEQYF. DNA for the CDR3: TGTGCCAGCAGTATTCCAGGGTCCGAGCAGTACTTC.

The chain is built from TRBV29-1 and TRBJ2-1; 11 bases line up with TRBD2. J lost 8 bases, V lost 8 bases, and 14 bases had no gene match. The CDR3 loop spans 15 amino acids. Germline lookup yields CDR1 SQVTM and CDR2 ANQGSEA. CDR3 DNA sequence: TGCAGCATCGAACTCGCTAGCGGGAGGTTCGATGAGCAGTTCTTC. Its protein product is CSIELASGRFDEQFF.

V and J are TRBV2 and TRBJ1-5; unclear D gene. CDR1 SNHLY and CDR2 FYNNEI come from the germline V gene. V shed 5 bases and J shed 5 bases, with 10 bases lying between them. CDR3 length: 13 residues. In DNA form, the CDR3 reads TGTGCCAGCAGTTACCAAGTTGATCAGCCCCAGCATTTT. Translated: CASSYQVDQPQHF.

The sample holds one count of this clonotype. The gene calls are TRBV7-8 and TRBJ1-2; TRBD1 aligns across 9 bases. This CDR3 contains 15 residues. V shed 5 bases and J 8 bases; nucleotides not matched to a gene: 12. Germline CDR1 SGHVS, CDR2 FQNEAQ. The DNA of the CDR3 is TGTGCCAGCAGCCTGGACAGGGGTATAGGTTTCGGCTACACCTTC. This translates into CASSLDRGIGFGYTF.

This clonotype has a single count. The chain recombines TRBV7-2 with TRBJ1-2; D might be TRBD1 (5 bases). Germline CDR1 reads SGHTA; CDR2 reads FQGNSA. The CDR3 sequence is 16 residues long. Trimming cost V 1 base and J 1 base, with 13 bases left between them. The CDR3 loop reads CASSLGGTGFNYGYTF. The CDR3 DNA reads TGTGCCAGCAGCTTAGGGGGGACGGGGTTTAACTATGGCTACACCTTC.

CDR3 sequence: CASSQPERQARFF. The DNA for the CDR3 is TGTGCCAGCAGTCAACCAGAGAGACAGGCCCGGTTCTTC. The genes are TRBV6-1 and TRBJ2-1, with D tentatively TRBD1 (6 bases). V was clipped by 5 bases and J by 15 bases, with 20 bases between them. CDR1 and CDR2 (germline): MNHNS, SASEGT. This CDR3 is 13 amino acids long.

The V call is TRBV20-1, the J call TRBJ2-5; the D gene is possibly TRBD2 (7 bases). The CDR3 loop spans 14 amino acids. The V gene lost 6 bases and the J gene lost 1 base, with 15 bases spanning the gap. Germline CDR1 is DFQATT and CDR2 is SNEGSKA (reference sequence). CDR3 residues: CSALKRDTQETQYF. CDR3 bases: TGCAGTGCGCTCAAGCGGGACACCCAAGAGACCCAGTACTTC.

This clonotype was seen ten or more times. The V and J genes are TRBV7-2 and TRBJ2-7; TRBD2 matches at 10 bases. The V segment lost 1 base and the J segment 2 bases; nucleotides outside the gene matches: 5. Germline CDR1 and CDR2: SGHTA and FQGNSA. The CDR3 sequence is 16 residues long. The CDR3 region has the DNA TGTGCCAGCAGCTTAGTTGTAGCGGGGGGCGCCTACGAGCAGTACTTC. Protein: CASSLVVAGGAYEQYF.

This clonotype has only a few counts. A read error may explain this, as a much larger clone is one base away. The chain uses TRBV20-1 and TRBJ2-7, with a tentative D call TRBD1 (5 bases). The CDR3 loop spans 15 amino acids. Germline V gene sequence: CDR1 DFQATT, CDR2 SNEGSKA (reference sequence). The ends were cut back, 0 bases at V and 7 bases at J, with 19 bases in the middle. CDR3 protein: CSARDGQALPREQYF. DNA of the CDR3: TGCAGTGCTAGAGATGGACAAGCCCTCCCTCGGGAGCAGTACTTC.

This clonotype came up many times. V is TRBV6-2 or TRBV6-3 and J is TRBJ2-5, with D possibly called TRBD1 or TRBD2 (6 bases each). V lost 2 bases to trimming and J lost 5 bases, with 9 bases between them. Germline V gene data show CDR1 as MNHEY and CDR2 as SVGEGT. CDR3 length: 13 residues. CDR3 nucleotides: TGTGCCAGCAGTTACAGGGGGAGGGAGACCCAGTACTTC. It encodes CASSYRGRETQYF.

This chain uses TRBV27 with TRBJ1-6, with a tentative D call TRBD1 (5 bases). CDR3 size: 16 residues. Germline lookup yields CDR1 MNHEY and CDR2 SMNVEV (reference sequence). V lost 5 bases and J 6 bases, leaving 17 bases between the germline ends. The CDR3 region has the DNA TGTGCCAGCAGTCAAATAGCGGGGGGTACTAATTCACCCCTCCACTTT. The encoded protein is CASSQIAGGTNSPLHF.

The table lists this clonotype with a count of one. This may stem from a read error, because a much larger clone lies one nucleotide away. This chain uses TRBV5-4 with TRBJ2-1, with TRBD2 identical over 7 bases. The CDR3 has 14 residues. V shed 0 bases and J 6 bases; nucleotides not matched to a gene: 3. Germline-derived CDR1 and CDR2 are SGHNT and YYREEE (reference sequence). The CDR3 DNA follows: TGTGCCAGCAGCTTGGAGAGGACTAGCAATGAGCAGTTCTTC. Encoded protein: CASSLERTSNEQFF.

This rearrangement joins TRBV29-1 to TRBJ2-1, with TRBD2 matching over 11 bases. Germline V lookup: CDR1 SQVTM, CDR2 ANQGSEA. This CDR3 spans 14 amino acids. Losses at the gene ends were 1 base for V and 7 bases for J; bases not matched to a gene: 3. DNA for the CDR3: TGCAGCGTTGAAGTAGCGGGGGGGCGGAATGAGCAGTTCTTC. Translation gives CSVEVAGGRNEQFF.